This T cell receptor (beta chain) was sequenced during a study of siplizumab effects on memory and regulatory T cells. Coculture of the mixed lymphocyte reaction cells took place at 37 degrees C and lasted 6 days. TCRdb's table, derived via immunoSEQ multiplex PCR, lists solely in-frame clones and lacks some. The sample has approximately 9,500 clones, about 43% seen once. This clone occurred a few times. Its antigen remains unknown. V was pared by 4 bases and J by 0 bases, with 6 bases of the junction left unmatched. Germline V gene data show CDR1 as KGHSH and CDR2 as LQKENI. The CDR3 length is 16 residues.

The sequencing input was CFSE-low (dividing) CD4+ T cells sorted from an allogeneic mixed lymphocyte reaction. The receptor was derived from a human donor in good health; the cells came from an allogeneic mixed lymphocyte reaction. J is TRBJ1-3 and V is TRBV18, with TRBD1 matching over 7 bases. This CDR3 reads CASSRDSISSGNTIYF. CDR3 DNA: TGTGCCAGCTCACGGGACAGTATAAGCTCTGGAAACACCATATATTTT.